The clone carrying this T cell receptor beta chain was counted between two and nine times. With a J-beta primer mix and a sample-barcoded 5' primer, a second PCR ran about 7 to 12 cycles. In TCRdb, the 5' RACE reads were re-called with MiXCR into one record per CDR3 protein. The sample has fewer than 950,000 distinct CDR3 sequences; roughly 34% are singletons. This CDR3 spans 13 amino acids. Trimming pared 5 bases from V and 3 bases from J, leaving 10 bases between. This sample is drawn from a study of blood T cells in healthy people across ages. The J gene is TRBJ1-1, the V gene TRBV12-3 or TRBV12-4; tentatively, D is TRBD1 (5 bases). What was sequenced was blood. This sequence originates from a man aged 18 to 30 in good health. The CDR3 region is CASSVGVHTEAFF. As DNA, the CDR3 is TGTGCCAGCAGTGTGGGGGTTCACACTGAAGCTTTCTTT.